This T cell receptor (beta chain) is drawn from a study of T cells after yellow fever vaccination. Production of TCR cDNA was by 5'RACE template switching, which also added a universal primer site and UMIs. MiXCR was run by TCRdb on the 5' RACE reads, yielding one entry per CDR3 protein. The sample consists of about 580,000 distinct CDR3 sequences, about a sixth of them appearing once. Points from the study as a whole: Detected again after the booster were most primary-vaccination clones, at 96% CD4 and nearly 90% CD8. Bulk-population clonotypes that are abundant could appear as contaminants in FACS-sorted repertoires.

Concerning this clonotype itself: Its specificity is unknown.

This TCR came from a man aged 18 to 35 who received the YFV17D yellow fever vaccine. Material: PBMCs, obtained about 5 days after the first yellow fever vaccination.

The CDR3 nucleotides are TGCGCCAGCAGCCACGACAGGCGGAACACTGAAGCTTTCTTT. It is translated as CASSHDRRNTEAFF. The chain joins TRBV5-1 to TRBJ1-1; a weak D match, TRBD1 (6 bases). CDR1 SGHRS and CDR2 YFSETQ come from the germline V gene. The ends were cut back, 4 bases at V and 1 base at J, with 11 bases in the middle. The CDR3 has 14 residues.